Below, one T cell receptor beta chain is given with its context. Its antigen remains unidentified. The data belong to a study of T-cell reconstitution after alpha-beta-depleted transplantation in children. CDR1 is SGHTA, CDR2 FQGNSA, per germline. The CDR3 runs to 17 residues. The V and J ends lost 4 bases and 4 bases respectively, with 21 bases between them. Findings of the study overall: The main origin of T-cell counts and diversity one year after transplant was newly produced T cells.

Preparation of the TCRbeta library used unique molecular identifiers. TCRdb used MiXCR to reprocess the PCR reads, holding one entry per CDR3 protein. The table records about 980,000 distinct CDR3 sequences, about 31% of them present only once. The chain combines TRBV7-2 with TRBJ2-3, with a possible D match to TRBD1 (7 bases). This material consisted of PBMCs, mostly from graft donor cells, taken 360 days after TCRalphabeta/CD19-depleted stem cell transplant. This TCR came from a boy under two years old who had a stem cell transplant for SCID, so the T cells may come from the graft donor. For the CDR3, the DNA is TGTGCCAGCAGCTACCAGGGGGGACAGTCCCGGGCAGATACGCAGTATTTT. Translation: CASSYQGGQSRADTQYF. The full variable domain, rest sourced from reference TRBV7-2 and TRBJ2-3, is GAGVSQSPSNKVTEKGKDVELRCDPISGHTALYWYRQSLGQGLEFLIYFQGNSAPDKSGLPSDRFSAERTGGSVSTLTIQRTQQEDSAVYLCASSYQGGQSRADTQYFGPGTRLTVL.